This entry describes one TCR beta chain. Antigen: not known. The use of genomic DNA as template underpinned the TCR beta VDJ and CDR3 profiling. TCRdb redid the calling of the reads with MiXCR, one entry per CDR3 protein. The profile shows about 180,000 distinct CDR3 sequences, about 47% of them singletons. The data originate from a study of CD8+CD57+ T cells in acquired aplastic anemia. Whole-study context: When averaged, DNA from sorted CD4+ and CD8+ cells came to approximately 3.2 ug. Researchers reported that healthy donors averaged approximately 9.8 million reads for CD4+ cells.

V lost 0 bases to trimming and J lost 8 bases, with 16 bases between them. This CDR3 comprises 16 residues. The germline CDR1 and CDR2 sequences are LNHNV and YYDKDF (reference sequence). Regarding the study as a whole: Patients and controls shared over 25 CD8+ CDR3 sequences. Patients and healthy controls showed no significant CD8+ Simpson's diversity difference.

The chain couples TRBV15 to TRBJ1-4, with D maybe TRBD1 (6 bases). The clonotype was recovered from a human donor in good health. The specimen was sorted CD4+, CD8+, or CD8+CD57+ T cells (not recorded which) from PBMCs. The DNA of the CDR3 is TGTGCCACCAGCAGAGACCTCCCAGGGGTGAGGGAAAAACTGTTTTTT. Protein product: CATSRDLPGVREKLFF.